This T cell receptor (beta chain) was identified in a study of shared clonotypes between healthy human individuals. Study-wide background: Researchers assigned three CD4 naive, three CD4 memory, two CD8 naive and one CD8 memory plate to each donor.

The CDR3 covers 15 residues. The V end lost 1 base, the J end lost 0 bases, and 7 bases lay between the germline ends. CDR1 is SEHNR and CDR2 is FQNEAQ in the germline V gene (reference sequence). Concerning this clone itself: The same CDR3 arises from other DNA sequences in this sample as well.

The data were produced by immunoSEQ multiplex PCR, yet TCRdb's version contains in-frame clones alone and is incomplete. The sample lists some 2,000,000 clones, under 97% occurring once. This chain joins TRBV7-9 and TRBJ1-5, with D possibly being TRBD1 (5 bases). The TCR comes from a man aged 18 to 30 in good health. The sample comprised naive CD4+ T cells sorted from blood. Regarding subset: CD45RA+ positively selected. The CDR3 nucleotides are TGTGCCAGCAGCTTAGGTGACAGTAGCAATCAGCCCCAGCATTTT. Translation: CASSLGDSSNQPQHF.